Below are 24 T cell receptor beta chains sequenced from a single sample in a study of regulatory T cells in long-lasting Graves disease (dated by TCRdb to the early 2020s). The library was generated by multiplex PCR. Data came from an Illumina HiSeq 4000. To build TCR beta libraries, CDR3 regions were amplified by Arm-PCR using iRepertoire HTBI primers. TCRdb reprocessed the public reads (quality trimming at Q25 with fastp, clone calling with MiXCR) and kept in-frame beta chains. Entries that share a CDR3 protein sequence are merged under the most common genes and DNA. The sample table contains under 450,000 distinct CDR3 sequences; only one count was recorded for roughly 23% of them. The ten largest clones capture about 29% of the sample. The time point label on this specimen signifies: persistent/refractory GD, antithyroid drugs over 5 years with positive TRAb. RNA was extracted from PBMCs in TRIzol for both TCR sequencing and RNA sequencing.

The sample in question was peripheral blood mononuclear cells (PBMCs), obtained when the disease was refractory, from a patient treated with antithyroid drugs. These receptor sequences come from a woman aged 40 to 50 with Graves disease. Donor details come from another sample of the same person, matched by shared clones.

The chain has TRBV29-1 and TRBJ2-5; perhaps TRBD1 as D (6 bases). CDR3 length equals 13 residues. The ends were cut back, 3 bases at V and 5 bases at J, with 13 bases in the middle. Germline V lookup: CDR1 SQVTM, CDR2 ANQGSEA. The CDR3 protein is CSVDGRGEETQYF. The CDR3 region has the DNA TGCAGCGTTGATGGCAGGGGAGAGGAGACCCAGTACTTC.

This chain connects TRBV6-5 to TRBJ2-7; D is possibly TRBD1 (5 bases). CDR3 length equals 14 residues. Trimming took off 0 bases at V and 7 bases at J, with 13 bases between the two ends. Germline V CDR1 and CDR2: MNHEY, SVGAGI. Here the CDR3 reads CASSYSKGFGEQYF. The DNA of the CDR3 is TGTGCCAGCAGTTACTCGAAGGGGTTTGGTGAGCAGTACTTC.

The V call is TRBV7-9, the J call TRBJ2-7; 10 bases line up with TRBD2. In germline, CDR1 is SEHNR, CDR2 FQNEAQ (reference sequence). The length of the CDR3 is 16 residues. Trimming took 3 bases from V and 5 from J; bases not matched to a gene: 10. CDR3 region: CASSFDPGLANDEQYF. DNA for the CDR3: TGTGCCAGCAGCTTTGATCCGGGACTAGCGAATGACGAGCAGTACTTC.

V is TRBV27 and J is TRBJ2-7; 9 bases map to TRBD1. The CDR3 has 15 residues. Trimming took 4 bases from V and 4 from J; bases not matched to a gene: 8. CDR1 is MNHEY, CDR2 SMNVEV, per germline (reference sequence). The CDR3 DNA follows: TGTGCCAGCAGTTCATCCGGGACAGGGCAATACGAGCAGTACTTC. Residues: CASSSSGTGQYEQYF.

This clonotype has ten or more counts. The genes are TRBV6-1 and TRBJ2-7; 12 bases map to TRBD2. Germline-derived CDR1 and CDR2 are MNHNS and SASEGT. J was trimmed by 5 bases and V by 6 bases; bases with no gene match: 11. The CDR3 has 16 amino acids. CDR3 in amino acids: CASRQLAGGRSHEQYF. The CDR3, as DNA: TGTGCCAGCAGACAACTAGCGGGAGGAAGGAGCCACGAGCAGTACTTC.

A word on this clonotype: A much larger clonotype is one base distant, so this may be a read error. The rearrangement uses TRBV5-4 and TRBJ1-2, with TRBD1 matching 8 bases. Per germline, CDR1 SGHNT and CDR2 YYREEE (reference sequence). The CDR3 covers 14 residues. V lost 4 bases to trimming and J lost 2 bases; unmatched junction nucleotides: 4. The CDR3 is CASSPWTGNYGYTF. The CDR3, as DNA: TGTGCCAGCAGCCCCTGGACAGGGAACTATGGCTACACCTTC.

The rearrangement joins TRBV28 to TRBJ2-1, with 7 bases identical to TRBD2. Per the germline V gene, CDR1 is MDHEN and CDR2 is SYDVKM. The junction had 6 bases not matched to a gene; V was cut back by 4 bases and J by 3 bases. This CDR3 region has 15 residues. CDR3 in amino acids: CASSSEGGDYNEQFF. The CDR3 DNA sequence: TGTGCCAGCAGTTCCGAGGGAGGGGACTACAATGAGCAGTTCTTC.

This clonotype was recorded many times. CDR3 in DNA: TGTGCCGCAGTAGCCGGGACTGGGGCCAACGTCCTGACTTTC. Protein: CAAVAGTGANVLTF. The chain links TRBV28 to TRBJ2-6; D is possibly TRBD2 (5 bases). The CDR3 sequence is 14 residues long. V lost 11 bases, J lost 2 bases, and 13 bases lay in between. Germline CDR1 is MDHEN and CDR2 is SYDVKM.

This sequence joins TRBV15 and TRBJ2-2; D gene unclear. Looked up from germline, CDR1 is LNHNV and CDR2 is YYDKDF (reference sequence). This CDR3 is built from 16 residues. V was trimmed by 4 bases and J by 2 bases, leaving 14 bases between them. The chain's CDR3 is CATSTLLGINTGELFF. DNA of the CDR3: TGTGCCACCAGCACCCTATTAGGGATCAACACCGGGGAGCTGTTTTTT.

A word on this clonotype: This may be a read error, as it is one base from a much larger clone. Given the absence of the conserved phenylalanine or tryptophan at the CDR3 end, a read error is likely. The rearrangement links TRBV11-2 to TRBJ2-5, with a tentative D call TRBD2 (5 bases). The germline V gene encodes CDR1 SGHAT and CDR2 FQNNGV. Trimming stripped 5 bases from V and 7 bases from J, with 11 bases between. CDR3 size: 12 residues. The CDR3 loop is CASSGEQWTQYL. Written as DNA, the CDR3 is TGTGCCAGCAGCGGGGAGCAATGGACCCAGTACCTC.

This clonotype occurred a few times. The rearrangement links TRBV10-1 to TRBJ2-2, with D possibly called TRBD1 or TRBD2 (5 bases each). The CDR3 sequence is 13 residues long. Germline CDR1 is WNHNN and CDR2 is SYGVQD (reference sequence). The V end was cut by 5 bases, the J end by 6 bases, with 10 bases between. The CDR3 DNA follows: TGCGCCAGCAGTCGGGACCTGCCCGGGGAGCTGTTTTTT. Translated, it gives CASSRDLPGELFF.

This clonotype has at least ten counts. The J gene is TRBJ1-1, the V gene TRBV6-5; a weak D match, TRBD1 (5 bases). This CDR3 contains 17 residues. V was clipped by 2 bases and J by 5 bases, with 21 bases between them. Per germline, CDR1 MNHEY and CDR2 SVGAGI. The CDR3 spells CASSYLGRLVRGTEAFF. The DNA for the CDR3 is TGTGCCAGCAGTTACCTGGGTCGATTGGTAAGGGGAACTGAAGCTTTCTTT.

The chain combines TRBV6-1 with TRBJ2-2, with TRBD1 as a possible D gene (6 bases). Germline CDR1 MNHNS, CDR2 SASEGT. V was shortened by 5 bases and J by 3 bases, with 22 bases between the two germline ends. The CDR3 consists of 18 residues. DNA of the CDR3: TGTGCCAGCAGTCAAAGGGGGATCGGACAGAAGTACACCGGGGAGCTGTTTTTT. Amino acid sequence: CASSQRGIGQKYTGELFF.

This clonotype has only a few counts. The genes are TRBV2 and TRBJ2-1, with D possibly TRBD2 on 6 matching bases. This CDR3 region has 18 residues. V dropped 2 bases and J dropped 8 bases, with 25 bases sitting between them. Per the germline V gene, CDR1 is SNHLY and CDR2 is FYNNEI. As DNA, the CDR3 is TGTGCCAGCAGTGAAATAGGGCCCGCGGCCGACGGGAGCGATGAGCAGTTCTTC. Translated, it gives CASSEIGPAADGSDEQFF.

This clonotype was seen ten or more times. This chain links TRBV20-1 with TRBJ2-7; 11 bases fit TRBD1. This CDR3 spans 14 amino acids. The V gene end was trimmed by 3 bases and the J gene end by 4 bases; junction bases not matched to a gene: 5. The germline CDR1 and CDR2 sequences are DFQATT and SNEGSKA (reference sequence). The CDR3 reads CSARDRGRTYEQYF. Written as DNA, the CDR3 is TGCAGTGCTAGGGACAGGGGGCGCACATACGAGCAGTACTTC.

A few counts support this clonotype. CDR3 in DNA: TGTGCCAGCAGTGACCGGGTGATAGGATATGGCTACACCTTC. Protein product: CASSDRVIGYGYTF. The chain recombines TRBV6-1 with TRBJ1-2; D gene ambiguous. The ends were cut back, 3 bases at V and 5 bases at J, with 13 bases in the middle. This CDR3 spans 14 amino acids. Per germline, CDR1 MNHNS and CDR2 SASEGT.

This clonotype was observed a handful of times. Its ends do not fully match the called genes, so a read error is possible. CDR3 DNA sequence: TGTGCCAGCAGCAGACAGGCTGGAAACACCGTATATTTT. Translation gives CASSRQAGNTVYF. The genes are TRBV7-6 and TRBJ1-3; D possibly corresponds to TRBD1 (6 bases). The CDR3 extends over 13 amino acids. Germline CDR1 and CDR2: SGHVS and FNYEAQ.

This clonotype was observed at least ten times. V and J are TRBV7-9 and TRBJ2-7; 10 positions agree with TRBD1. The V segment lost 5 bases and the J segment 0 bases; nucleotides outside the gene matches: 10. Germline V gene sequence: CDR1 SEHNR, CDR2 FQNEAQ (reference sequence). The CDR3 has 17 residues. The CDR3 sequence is CASSTKTGGRSSYEQYF. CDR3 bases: TGTGCCAGCAGCACAAAGACAGGGGGCCGAAGCTCCTACGAGCAGTACTTC. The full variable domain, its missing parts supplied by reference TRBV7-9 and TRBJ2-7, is DTGVSQNPRHKITKRGQNVTFRCDPISEHNRLYWYRQTLGQGPEFLTYFQNEAQLEKSRLLSDRFSAERPKGSFSTLEIQRTEQGDSAMYLCASSTKTGGRSSYEQYFGPGTRLTVT.

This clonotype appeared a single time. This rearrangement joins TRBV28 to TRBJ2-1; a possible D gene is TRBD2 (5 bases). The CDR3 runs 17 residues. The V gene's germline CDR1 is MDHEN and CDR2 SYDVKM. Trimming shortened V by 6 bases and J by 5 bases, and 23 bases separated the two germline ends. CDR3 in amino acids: CASSVNRMGAGNNEQFF. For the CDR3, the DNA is TGTGCCAGCAGCGTAAACCGTATGGGAGCCGGTAACAATGAGCAGTTCTTC. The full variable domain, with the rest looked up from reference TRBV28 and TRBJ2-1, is DVKVTQSSRYLVKRTGEKVFLECVQDMDHENMFWYRQDPGLGLRLIYFSYDVKMKEKGDIPEGYSVSREKKERFSLILESASTNQTSMYLCASSVNRMGAGNNEQFFGPGTRLTVL.

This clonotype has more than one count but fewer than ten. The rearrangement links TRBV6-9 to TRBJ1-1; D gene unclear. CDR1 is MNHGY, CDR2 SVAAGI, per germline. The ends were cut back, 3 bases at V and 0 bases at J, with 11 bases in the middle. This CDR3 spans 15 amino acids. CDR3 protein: CASSYSRLLNTEAFF. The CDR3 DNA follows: TGTGCCAGCAGTTACTCAAGACTCTTGAACACTGAAGCTTTCTTT.

CDR3 sequence (DNA): TGTGCCAGCAGCCCCCGGGACAAATTAGCCAAAAACATTCAGTACTTC. It is translated as CASSPRDKLAKNIQYF. This chain links TRBV7-9 with TRBJ2-4; tentatively, D is TRBD1 (6 bases). This CDR3 has 16 residues. The germline V and J ends were trimmed by 5 bases and 0 bases, with 14 bases remaining between them. Germline V gene sequence: CDR1 SEHNR, CDR2 FQNEAQ (reference sequence).

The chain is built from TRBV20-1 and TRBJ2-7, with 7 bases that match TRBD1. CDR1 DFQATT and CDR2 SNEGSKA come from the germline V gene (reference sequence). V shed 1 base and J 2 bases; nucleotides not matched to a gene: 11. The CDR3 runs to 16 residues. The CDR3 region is CSARAPLGTVPYEQYF. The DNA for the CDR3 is TGCAGTGCTAGAGCTCCTCTGGGGACAGTTCCCTACGAGCAGTACTTC.

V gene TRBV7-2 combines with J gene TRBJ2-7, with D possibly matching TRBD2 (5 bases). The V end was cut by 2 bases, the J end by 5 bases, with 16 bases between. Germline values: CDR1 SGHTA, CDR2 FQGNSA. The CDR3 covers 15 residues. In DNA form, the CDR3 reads TGTGCCAGCAGCTTAAGCTCTAGCCCGTTCCACGAGCAGTACTTC. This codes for CASSLSSSPFHEQYF.

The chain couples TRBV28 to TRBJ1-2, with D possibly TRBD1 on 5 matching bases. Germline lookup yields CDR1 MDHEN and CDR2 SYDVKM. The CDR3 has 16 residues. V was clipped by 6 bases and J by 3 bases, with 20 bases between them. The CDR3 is CASSSPWLQDHYGYTF. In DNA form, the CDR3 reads TGTGCCAGCAGCTCCCCCTGGCTACAGGACCACTATGGCTACACCTTC.